The clone carrying this T cell receptor beta chain showed up just a few times. Its antigen is currently unknown. This record comes from a study of cytomegalovirus exposure and HLA in healthy donors. Study-wide findings and caveats: Analyses of presence and absence presupposed an approximately uniform sequencing depth across donors. In a later analysis, a missense DCLRE1C variant was linked to TCR beta V- and J-gene trimming. In vitro assays verified that a few CMV-associated chains recognized CMV antigens specifically. V segments that were indistinguishable, TRBV6-2 and TRBV6-3 among them, were omitted from analysis.

The PCR ran on 60 Vbeta and 13 Jbeta primers. TCRdb's table, derived via immunoSEQ multiplex PCR, lists solely in-frame clones and lacks some. There are about 98,000 clones in the sample; 70% occur only once, and around 2.3% lies in the top ten. CDR1 SGHKS and CDR2 YYEKEE come from the germline V gene (reference sequence). This CDR3 comprises 16 residues. V shed 2 bases, J shed 5 bases, and the junction held 10 bases outside the gene matches. Sequenced material: PBMCs. The chain links TRBV5-5 to TRBJ2-5; 9 positions agree with TRBD1. The sequence was collected from a man aged 45 to 65 in good health and CMV-seronegative. Written as DNA, the CDR3 is TGTGCCAGCAGCTTCGACCGGGACAGGGATACGGAGACCCAGTACTTC. Translated, it gives CASSFDRDRDTETQYF.